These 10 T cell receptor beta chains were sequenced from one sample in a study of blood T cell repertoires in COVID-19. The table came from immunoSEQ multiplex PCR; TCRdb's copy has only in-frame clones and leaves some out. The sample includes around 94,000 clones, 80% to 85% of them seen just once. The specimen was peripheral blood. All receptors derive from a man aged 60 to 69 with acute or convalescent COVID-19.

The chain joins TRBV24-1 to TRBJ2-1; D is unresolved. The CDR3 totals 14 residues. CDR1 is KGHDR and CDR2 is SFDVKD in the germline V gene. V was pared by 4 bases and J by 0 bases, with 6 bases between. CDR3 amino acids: CATSEPSSYNEQFF. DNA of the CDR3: TGTGCCACCAGTGAACCTAGCTCCTACAATGAGCAGTTCTTC.

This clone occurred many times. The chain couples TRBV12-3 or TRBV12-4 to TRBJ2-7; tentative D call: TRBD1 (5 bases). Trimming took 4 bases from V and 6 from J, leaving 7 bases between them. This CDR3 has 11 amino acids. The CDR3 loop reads CASSSGIEQYF. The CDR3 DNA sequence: TGTGCCAGCAGTTCAGGGATCGAGCAGTACTTC.

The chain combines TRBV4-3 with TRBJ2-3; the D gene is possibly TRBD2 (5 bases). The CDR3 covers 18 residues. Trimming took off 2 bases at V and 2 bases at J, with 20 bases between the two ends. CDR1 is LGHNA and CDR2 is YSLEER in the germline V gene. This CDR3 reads CASSQRPLTSGTTDTQYF. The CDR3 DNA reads TGCGCCAGCAGCCAACGACCCCTTACTAGTGGTACCACAGATACGCAGTATTTT.

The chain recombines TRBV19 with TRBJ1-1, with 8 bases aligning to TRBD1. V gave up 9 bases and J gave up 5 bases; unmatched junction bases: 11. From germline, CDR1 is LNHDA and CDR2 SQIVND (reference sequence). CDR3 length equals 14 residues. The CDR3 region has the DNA TGTGCCAGCAGAGGGGACAGGTGGAGGACTGAAGCTTTCTTT. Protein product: CASRGDRWRTEAFF.

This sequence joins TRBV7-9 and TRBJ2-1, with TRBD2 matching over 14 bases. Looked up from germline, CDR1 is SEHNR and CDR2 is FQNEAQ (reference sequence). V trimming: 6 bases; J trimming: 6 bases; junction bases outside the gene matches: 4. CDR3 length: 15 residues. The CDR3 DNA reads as TGTGCCAGCAGGACTAGCGGGGGGGCCGGCAATGAGCAGTTCTTC. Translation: CASRTSGGAGNEQFF.

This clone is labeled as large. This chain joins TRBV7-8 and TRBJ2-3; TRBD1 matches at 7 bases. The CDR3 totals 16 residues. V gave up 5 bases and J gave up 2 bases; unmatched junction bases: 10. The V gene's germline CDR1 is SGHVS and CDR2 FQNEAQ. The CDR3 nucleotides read TGTGCCAGCAGCCGCTGGGACAGCTCTTACACAGATACGCAGTATTTT. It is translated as CASSRWDSSYTDTQYF. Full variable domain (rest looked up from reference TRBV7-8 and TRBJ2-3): GAGVSQSPRYKVAKRGQDVALRCDPISGHVSLFWYQQALGQGPEFLTYFQNEAQLDKSGLPSDRFFAERPEGSVSTLKIQRTQQEDSAVYLCASSRWDSSYTDTQYFGPGTRLTVL.

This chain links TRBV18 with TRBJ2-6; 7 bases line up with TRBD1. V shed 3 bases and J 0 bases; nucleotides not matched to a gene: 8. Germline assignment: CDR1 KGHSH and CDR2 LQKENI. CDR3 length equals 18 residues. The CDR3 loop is CASSPPRTGLSGANVLTF. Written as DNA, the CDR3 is TGTGCCAGCTCACCCCCGAGGACAGGTCTCTCTGGGGCCAACGTCCTGACTTTC.

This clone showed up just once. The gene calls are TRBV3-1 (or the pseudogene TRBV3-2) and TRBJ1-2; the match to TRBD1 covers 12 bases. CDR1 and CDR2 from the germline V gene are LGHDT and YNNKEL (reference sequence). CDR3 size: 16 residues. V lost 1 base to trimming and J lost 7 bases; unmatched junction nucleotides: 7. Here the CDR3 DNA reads TGTGCCAGCAGCCAAGTAAGGGACAGGGGGCTAGGTGGCTACACCTTC. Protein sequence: CASSQVRDRGLGGYTF.

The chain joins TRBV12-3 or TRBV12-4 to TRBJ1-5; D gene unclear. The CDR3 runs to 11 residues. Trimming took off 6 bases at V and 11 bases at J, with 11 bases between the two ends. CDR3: CASSRGPAQHF. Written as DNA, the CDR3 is TGTGCCAGCAGCCGAGGCCCCGCCCAGCATTTT.

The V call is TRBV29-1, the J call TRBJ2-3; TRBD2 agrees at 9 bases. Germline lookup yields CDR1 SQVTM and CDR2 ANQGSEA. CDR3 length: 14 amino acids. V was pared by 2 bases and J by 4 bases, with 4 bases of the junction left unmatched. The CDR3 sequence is CSVELAGGADTQYF. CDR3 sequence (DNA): TGCAGCGTTGAACTCGCGGGGGGGGCAGATACGCAGTATTTT.